These 29 T cell receptor beta chains originate from one sample sequenced in a study of OX40 agonist ivuxolimab in advanced cancers. Library preparation employed the immunoSEQ multiplex PCR assay. This immuneACCESS table, as held by TCRdb, lists in-frame sequences with V and J called but not all clones. Of the missing ones, under half trace to an unresolved V gene in checked studies; the others have no known cause. Present in this sample are 65,000 or so clones, around nine tenths of which were seen just once. The ten largest clonotypes hold roughly 0.77% of the sample. Sequenced here: CD4+ or CD8+ T cells sorted from blood, sampled in a trial of the OX40 agonist ivuxolimab. Every receptor here comes from an adult with an advanced solid tumor such as melanoma, head and neck, liver or kidney cancer.

The genes are TRBV7-2 and TRBJ2-1; D is perhaps TRBD1 (6 bases). Germline-derived CDR1 and CDR2 are SGHTA and FQGNSA. V shed 5 bases and J shed 9 bases, with 14 bases lying between them. This CDR3 contains 13 residues. In DNA, the CDR3 is TGTGCCAGCAGCCCAGGACAGTACGGTGAGCAGTTCTTC. It yields the protein CASSPGQYGEQFF.

This chain links TRBV27 with TRBJ2-2, with D tentatively TRBD2 (5 bases). CDR1 is MNHEY and CDR2 is SMNVEV in the germline V gene (reference sequence). The CDR3 has 14 amino acids. Trimming pared 5 bases from V and 4 bases from J, leaving 11 bases between. The chain's CDR3 is CASSLSGSTGELFF. Written as DNA, the CDR3 is TGTGCCAGCAGTCTGTCGGGATCCACCGGGGAGCTGTTTTTT.

V usage is TRBV5-1 and J usage is TRBJ2-7, with 7 bases fitting TRBD1. The ends lost 4 bases at V and 5 bases at J; junction bases unmatched: 9. The CDR3 is 14 amino acids. Germline lookup yields CDR1 SGHRS and CDR2 YFSETQ. The CDR3 loop reads CASSIQNTGDEQYF. In DNA form, the CDR3 reads TGCGCCAGCAGCATACAAAATACAGGGGACGAGCAGTACTTC.

The rearrangement uses TRBV2 and TRBJ2-7; TRBD2 agrees at 10 bases. Germline V gene sequence: CDR1 SNHLY, CDR2 FYNNEI. Trimming cost V 6 bases and J 3 bases; bases outside gene matches: 14. The CDR3 has 17 residues. CDR3 nucleotides: TGTGCCAGCAGACGATCTACCGGACTAGCGGACATCTACGAGCAGTACTTC. Protein: CASRRSTGLADIYEQYF. Together with reference TRBV2 and TRBJ2-7, the CDR3 gives the full variable domain: EPEVTQTPSHQVTQMGQEVILRCVPISNHLYFYWYRQILGQKVEFLVSFYNNEISEKSEIFDDQFSVERPDGSNFTLKIRSTKLEDSAMYFCASRRSTGLADIYEQYFGPGTRLTVT.

A single count supports this clone. The chain recombines TRBV29-1 with TRBJ1-2; possibly TRBD1 for D (6 bases). The length of the CDR3 is 12 residues. V was shortened by 4 bases and J by 7 bases, with 13 bases between the two germline ends. Germline loops: CDR1 SQVTM, CDR2 ANQGSEA. CDR3 sequence reads: CSVAGVWSGYTF. The CDR3 DNA reads as TGCAGCGTTGCAGGGGTCTGGAGTGGCTACACCTTC. The full variable domain, with the rest looked up from reference TRBV29-1 and TRBJ1-2, is SAVISQKPSRDICQRGTSLTIQCQVDSQVTMMFWYRQQPGQSLTLIATANQGSEATYESGFVIDKFPISRPNLTFSTLTVSNMSPEDSSIYLCSVAGVWSGYTFGSGTRLTVV.

The V gene is TRBV6-5, the J gene TRBJ2-1; 9 bases align to TRBD1. Trimming removed 4 bases from V and 0 bases from J; junction bases left unmatched: 4. Germline CDR1 reads MNHEY; CDR2 reads SVGAGI. The CDR3 has 16 residues. The chain's CDR3 is CASSSQGAGSYNEQFF. The CDR3 DNA reads as TGTGCCAGCAGTTCACAGGGGGCGGGCTCCTACAATGAGCAGTTCTTC.

The V gene is TRBV30, the J gene TRBJ2-3; TRBD1 matches 9 bases. The CDR3 loop spans 13 amino acids. Germline V CDR1 and CDR2: GTSNPN, SVGIG (reference sequence). The junction had 0 bases not matched to a gene; V was cut back by 5 bases and J by 0 bases. The CDR3 region is CAWDRGSTDTQYF. The CDR3 DNA is TGTGCCTGGGACAGGGGGAGCACAGATACGCAGTATTTT.

V usage is TRBV5-5 and J usage is TRBJ2-2; TRBD1 matches 11 bases. J lost 3 bases, V lost 5 bases, and 3 bases had no gene match. CDR1 and CDR2 from the germline V gene are SGHKS and YYEKEE (reference sequence). CDR3 length: 15 amino acids. CDR3 region: CASRWDRGYTGELFF. CDR3 coding DNA: TGTGCCAGCAGGTGGGACAGGGGGTACACCGGGGAGCTGTTTTTT.

V and J are TRBV27 and TRBJ2-2; 10 bases align to TRBD2. Germline CDR1 reads MNHEY; CDR2 reads SMNVEV (reference sequence). V shed 10 bases and J 4 bases; nucleotides not matched to a gene: 12. CDR3 length: 16 residues. CDR3 loop: CATKRVAGGSTGELFF. The CDR3 DNA reads TGTGCCACCAAGAGGGTAGCGGGGGGCAGCACCGGGGAGCTGTTTTTT.

The rearrangement joins TRBV7-9 to TRBJ2-3, with D possibly being TRBD1 or TRBD2 (5 bases each). Trimming stripped 0 bases from V and 5 bases from J, with 12 bases between. The CDR3 contains 15 residues. Germline lookup yields CDR1 SEHNR and CDR2 FQNEAQ (reference sequence). CDR3 protein: CASSLAGVTQDTQYF. The CDR3 DNA is TGTGCCAGCAGCTTAGCGGGGGTAACCCAAGATACGCAGTATTTT. The variable domain in full, completed from reference TRBV7-9 and TRBJ2-3, reads DTGVSQNPRHKITKRGQNVTFRCDPISEHNRLYWYRQTLGQGPEFLTYFQNEAQLEKSRLLSDRFSAERPKGSFSTLEIQRTEQGDSAMYLCASSLAGVTQDTQYFGPGTRLTVL.

The rearrangement joins TRBV6-5 to TRBJ1-5; D gene unclear. This CDR3 is built from 13 residues. Germline V gene data show CDR1 as MNHEY and CDR2 as SVGAGI. V gave up 7 bases and J gave up 5 bases, with 12 bases separating them. The DNA of the CDR3 is TGTGCCAGCAAAGACGGCTTCGATCAGCCCCAGCATTTT. This gives the protein CASKDGFDQPQHF.

The V call is TRBV28, the J call TRBJ2-3; 9 bases are shared with TRBD1. This CDR3 spans 13 amino acids. Germline-derived CDR1 and CDR2 are MDHEN and SYDVKM. Unmatched junction bases numbered 2, after V lost 9 bases and J lost 1 base. The CDR3 loop is CASGDRGTDTQYF. The CDR3 coding sequence is TGTGCCAGTGGGGACAGGGGCACAGATACGCAGTATTTT.

The chain has TRBV5-1 and TRBJ1-1; 11 bases match TRBD1. Germline V gene lookup returns CDR1 SGHRS and CDR2 YFSETQ. CDR3 length: 17 residues. The V gene end was trimmed by 4 bases and the J gene end by 0 bases; junction bases not matched to a gene: 8. CDR3 sequence reads: CASSPGTGGRVNTEAFF. The DNA for the CDR3 is TGCGCCAGCAGCCCCGGGACAGGGGGTAGGGTGAACACTGAAGCTTTCTTT.

The V call is TRBV6-1, the J call TRBJ1-2; no firm D call. In germline, CDR1 is MNHNS, CDR2 SASEGT. CDR3 length: 13 amino acids. The germline V and J ends were trimmed by 2 bases and 5 bases, with 9 bases remaining between them. The CDR3 DNA is TGTGCCAGCAGTGAACACCGTGGGTATGGCTACACCTTC. This gives the protein CASSEHRGYGYTF.

The chain combines TRBV10-2 with TRBJ2-7, with TRBD1 matching over 8 bases. From germline, CDR1 is WSHSY and CDR2 SAAADI. The V segment lost 8 bases and the J segment 6 bases; nucleotides outside the gene matches: 12. The CDR3 is 14 amino acids. Here the CDR3 DNA reads TGCGCCAGCTCGCGATCGACAGGGGAACTCGAGCAGTACTTC. Translation: CASSRSTGELEQYF.

J is TRBJ1-5 and V is TRBV7-8, with TRBD1 identical over 7 bases. The CDR3 is 15 residues long. CDR1 is SGHVS and CDR2 is FQNEAQ in the germline V gene. J lost 3 bases, V lost 0 bases, and 2 bases had no gene match. CDR3 sequence: CASSLAGTVNQPQHF. The DNA of the CDR3 is TGTGCCAGCAGCTTAGCGGGGACAGTCAATCAGCCCCAGCATTTT.

The gene calls are TRBV5-1 and TRBJ2-7; the D gene is possibly TRBD2 (6 bases). Looked up from germline, CDR1 is SGHRS and CDR2 is YFSETQ. V shed 3 bases and J shed 3 bases, with 13 bases lying between them. The CDR3 consists of 14 residues. The CDR3 nucleotides read TGCGCCAGCAGCTCCGGGCGGGGCAACTACGAGCAGTACTTC. Translation gives CASSSGRGNYEQYF.

This clone was detected once. The chain has TRBV5-4 and TRBJ1-2; D not resolved. This CDR3 comprises 14 residues. The germline V gene has CDR1 SGHNT and CDR2 YYREEE (reference sequence). V lost 7 bases and J lost 1, with 14 bases in between. CDR3 DNA: TGTGCCAGCGCCTGGGGAGTCTTTAACTATGGCTACACCTTC. Protein sequence: CASAWGVFNYGYTF. The whole variable domain, remainder taken from reference TRBV5-4 and TRBJ1-2, is ETGVTQSPTHLIKTRGQQVTLRCSSQSGHNTVSWYQQALGQGPQFIFQYYREEENGRGNFPPRFSGLQFPNYSSELNVNALELDDSALYLCASAWGVFNYGYTFGSGTRLTVV.

This CDR3 is CASSWGANTEAFF. The CDR3 DNA reads as TGTGCCAGCAGTTGGGGGGCTAACACTGAAGCTTTCTTT. The chain carries TRBV2 and TRBJ1-1, with TRBD1 as a possible D gene (6 bases). The V and J ends lost 5 bases and 2 bases respectively, with 9 bases between them. Germline V lookup: CDR1 SNHLY, CDR2 FYNNEI. This CDR3 is built from 13 residues.

The rearrangement uses TRBV29-1 and TRBJ2-2; TRBD1 agrees at 7 bases. Germline V lookup: CDR1 SQVTM, CDR2 ANQGSEA. The CDR3 extends over 14 amino acids. V gave up 5 bases and J gave up 4 bases; unmatched junction bases: 7. CDR3 in amino acids: CSVTKGAGTGELFF. The CDR3 DNA is TGCAGCGTTACCAAGGGGGCGGGCACCGGGGAGCTGTTTTTT.

The V call is TRBV30, the J call TRBJ1-5; the match to TRBD1 covers 10 bases. Germline V gene data show CDR1 as GTSNPN and CDR2 as SVGIG (reference sequence). The CDR3 runs to 17 residues. The V gene end was trimmed by 4 bases and the J gene end by 2 bases; junction bases not matched to a gene: 11. The CDR3 protein is CAWNPRDRGGGNQPQHF. CDR3 bases: TGTGCCTGGAACCCCCGGGACAGGGGAGGAGGCAATCAGCCCCAGCATTTT. Full variable domain (remainder filled in from reference TRBV30 and TRBJ1-5): SQTIHQWPATLVQPVGSPLSLECTVEGTSNPNLYWYRQAAGRGLQLLFYSVGIGQISSEVPQNLSASRPQDRQFILSSKKLLLSDSGFYLCAWNPRDRGGGNQPQHFGDGTRLSIL.

V and J are TRBV19 and TRBJ2-4; D is possibly TRBD1 (6 bases). The germline gives CDR1 LNHDA, CDR2 SQIVND (reference sequence). Between the trimmed V and J ends, which lost 5 bases and 4 bases, there was a span of 12 bases. There are 14 residues in the CDR3. The CDR3 here is CASSPGQTKNIQYF. DNA of the CDR3: TGTGCCAGTAGTCCGGGACAAACGAAAAACATTCAGTACTTC. The variable domain in full, completed from reference TRBV19 and TRBJ2-4, reads DGGITQSPKYLFRKEGQNVTLSCEQNLNHDAMYWYRQDPGQGLRLIYYSQIVNDFQKGDIAEGYSVSREKKESFPLTVTSAQKNPTAFYLCASSPGQTKNIQYFGAGTRLSVL.

This chain's CDR3 is CASSLGRTGGSNQPQHF. CDR3 DNA: TGTGCCAGCAGCCTCGGACGGACAGGGGGGAGCAATCAGCCCCAGCATTTT. The chain carries TRBV7-8 and TRBJ1-5; 10 bases fit TRBD1. Germline V CDR1 and CDR2: SGHVS, FQNEAQ. The CDR3 is made up of 17 amino acids. Trimming removed 5 bases from V and 1 base from J; junction bases left unmatched: 8.

CDR3 in amino acids: CASSQLATGRTGELFF. DNA for the CDR3: TGCGCCAGCAGCCAGCTGGCAACCGGCAGAACCGGGGAGCTGTTTTTT. The J gene is TRBJ2-2, the V gene TRBV5-1; D is unresolved. Germline lookup yields CDR1 SGHRS and CDR2 YFSETQ. Trimming pared 4 bases from V and 5 bases from J, leaving 18 bases between. The CDR3 is 16 residues long.

V is TRBV5-4 and J is TRBJ1-1, with D unresolved. This CDR3 contains 17 residues. Germline CDR1 reads SGHNT; CDR2 reads YYREEE (reference sequence). The germline V and J ends were trimmed by 3 bases and 1 base, with 19 bases remaining between them. In DNA, the CDR3 is TGTGCCAGCAGCTCAACCTTACCCGGCAGATCGAACACTGAAGCTTTCTTT. It encodes CASSSTLPGRSNTEAFF.

For this clone: Germline and junction disagree at one end, which may indicate a read error. In DNA form, the CDR3 reads TGTGCCAGCAGTTACTCAAGTCACTCCGACGAGCAGTACTTC. The encoded protein is CASSYSSHSDEQYF. V and J are TRBV6-6 and TRBJ2-7; D gene uncertain. Germline values: CDR1 MNHNY, CDR2 SVGAGI (reference sequence). The CDR3 sequence is 14 residues long.

The chain recombines TRBV2 with TRBJ1-4; 7 positions agree with TRBD1. CDR1 and CDR2 (germline): SNHLY, FYNNEI. CDR3 size: 14 residues. V dropped 7 bases and J dropped 8; count of bases not matched to a gene: 10. The CDR3 bases are TGTGCCAGCAAGGGGAGTCAGGGGGGCGAAAAACTGTTTTTT. Protein sequence: CASKGSQGGEKLFF.

The V call is TRBV9, the J call TRBJ2-5, with 7 bases identical to TRBD2. The CDR3 sequence is 14 residues long. J gave up 3 bases and V 0 bases, and 2 bases lay outside the gene matches. The germline gives CDR1 SGDLS, CDR2 YYNGEE. Here the CDR3 DNA reads TGTGCCAGCAGCGTAGGGCTAGCGGAAGAGACCCAGTACTTC. It encodes CASSVGLAEETQYF.

The chain recombines TRBV10-3 with TRBJ2-2; tentatively, D is TRBD1 or TRBD2 (5 bases each). The V gene's germline CDR1 is ENHRY and CDR2 SYGVKD. Trimming shortened V by 2 bases and J by 6 bases, and 13 bases separated the two germline ends. This CDR3 comprises 15 residues. The CDR3 is CAISEENGDPGELFF. The DNA for the CDR3 is TGTGCCATCAGTGAGGAGAATGGGGACCCCGGGGAGCTGTTTTTT.